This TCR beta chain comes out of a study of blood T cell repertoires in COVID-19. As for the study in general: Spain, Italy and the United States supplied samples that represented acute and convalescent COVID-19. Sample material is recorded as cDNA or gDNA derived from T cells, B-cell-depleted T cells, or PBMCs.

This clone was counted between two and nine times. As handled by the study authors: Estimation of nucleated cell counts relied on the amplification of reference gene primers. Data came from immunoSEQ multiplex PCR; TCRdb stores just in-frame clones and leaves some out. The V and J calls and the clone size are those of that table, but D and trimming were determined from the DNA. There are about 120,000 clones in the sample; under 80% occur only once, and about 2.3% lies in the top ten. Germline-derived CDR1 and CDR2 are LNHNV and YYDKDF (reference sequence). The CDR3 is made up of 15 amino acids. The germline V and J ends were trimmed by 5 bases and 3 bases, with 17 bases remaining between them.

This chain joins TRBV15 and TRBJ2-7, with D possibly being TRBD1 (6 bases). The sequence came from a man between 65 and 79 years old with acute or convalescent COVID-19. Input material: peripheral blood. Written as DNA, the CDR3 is TGTGCCACCAGCGATATCAGGGGTTCGAGCTACGAGCAGTACTTC. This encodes CATSDIRGSSYEQYF.